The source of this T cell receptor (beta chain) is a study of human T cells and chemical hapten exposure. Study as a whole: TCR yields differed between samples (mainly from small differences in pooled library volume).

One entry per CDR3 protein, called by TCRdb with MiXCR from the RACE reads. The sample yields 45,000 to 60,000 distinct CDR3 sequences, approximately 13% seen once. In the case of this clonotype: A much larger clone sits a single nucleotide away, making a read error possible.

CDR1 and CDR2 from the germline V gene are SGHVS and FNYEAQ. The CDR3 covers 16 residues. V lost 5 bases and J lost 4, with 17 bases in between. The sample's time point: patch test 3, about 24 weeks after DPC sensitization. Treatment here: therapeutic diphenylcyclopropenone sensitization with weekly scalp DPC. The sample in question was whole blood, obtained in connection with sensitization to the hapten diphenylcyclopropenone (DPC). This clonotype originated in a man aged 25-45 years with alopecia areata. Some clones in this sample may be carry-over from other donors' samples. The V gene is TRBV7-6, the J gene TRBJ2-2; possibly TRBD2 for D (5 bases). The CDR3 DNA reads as TGTGCCAGCAGCCGTATTCGGGGAGAGAGCACCGGGGAGCTGTTTTTT. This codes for CASSRIRGESTGELFF.